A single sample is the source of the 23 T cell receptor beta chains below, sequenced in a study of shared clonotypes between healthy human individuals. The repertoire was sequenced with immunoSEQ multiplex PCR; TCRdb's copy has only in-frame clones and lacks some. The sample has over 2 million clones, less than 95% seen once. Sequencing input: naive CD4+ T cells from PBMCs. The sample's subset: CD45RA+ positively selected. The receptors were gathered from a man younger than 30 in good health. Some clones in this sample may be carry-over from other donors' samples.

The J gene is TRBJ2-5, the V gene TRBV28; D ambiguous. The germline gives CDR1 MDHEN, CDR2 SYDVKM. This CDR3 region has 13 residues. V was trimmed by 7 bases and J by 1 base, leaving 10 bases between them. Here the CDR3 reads CASKRLVQETQYF. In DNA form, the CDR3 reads TGTGCCAGCAAGAGGTTGGTCCAAGAGACCCAGTACTTC.

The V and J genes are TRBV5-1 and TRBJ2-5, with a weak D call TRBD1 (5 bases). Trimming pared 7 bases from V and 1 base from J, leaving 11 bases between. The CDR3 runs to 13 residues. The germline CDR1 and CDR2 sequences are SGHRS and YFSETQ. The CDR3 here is CASSQGPQETQYF. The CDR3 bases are TGCGCCAGCTCCCAGGGCCCCCAAGAGACCCAGTACTTC.

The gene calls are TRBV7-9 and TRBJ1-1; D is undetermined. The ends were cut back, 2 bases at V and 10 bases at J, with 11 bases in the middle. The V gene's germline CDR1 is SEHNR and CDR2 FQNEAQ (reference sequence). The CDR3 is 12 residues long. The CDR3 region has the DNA TGTGCCAGCAGCTTATCGGGAGCCCGAGCTTTCTTT. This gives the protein CASSLSGARAFF.

The CDR3 DNA reads TGTGCCAGCAGTTTAAGGACAGGAGGGGCCGGGGAGCTGTTTTTT. Protein product: CASSLRTGGAGELFF. The chain recombines TRBV28 with TRBJ2-2; TRBD1 might be the D (7 bases). Per germline, CDR1 MDHEN and CDR2 SYDVKM. CDR3 length equals 15 residues. V was cut by 2 bases and J by 6 bases, with 13 bases left in between. Drawing the rest from reference TRBV28 and TRBJ2-2, the complete variable domain is DVKVTQSSRYLVKRTGEKVFLECVQDMDHENMFWYRQDPGLGLRLIYFSYDVKMKEKGDIPEGYSVSREKKERFSLILESASTNQTSMYLCASSLRTGGAGELFFGEGSRLTVL.

CDR3 in DNA: TGTGCCAGCAGCAAAGACCCTCATACGGCTTCGCTTGACTTGCACACCGGGGAGCTGTTTTTT. It yields the protein CASSKDPHTASLDLHTGELFF. The genes are TRBV21-1 and TRBJ2-2; the D segment call TRBD2 is taken from the table without a DNA check. TRBV21-1 is noted as a pseudogene. This CDR3 has 21 amino acids.

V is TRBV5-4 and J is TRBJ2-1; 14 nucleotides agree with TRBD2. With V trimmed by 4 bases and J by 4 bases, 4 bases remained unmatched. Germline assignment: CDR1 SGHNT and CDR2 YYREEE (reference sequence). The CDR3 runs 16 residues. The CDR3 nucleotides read TGTGCCAGCAGCGTTGGGACTAGCGGGAGATACAATGAGCAGTTCTTC. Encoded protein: CASSVGTSGRYNEQFF. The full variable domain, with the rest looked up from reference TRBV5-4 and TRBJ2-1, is ETGVTQSPTHLIKTRGQQVTLRCSSQSGHNTVSWYQQALGQGPQFIFQYYREEENGRGNFPPRFSGLQFPNYSSELNVNALELDDSALYLCASSVGTSGRYNEQFFGPGTRLTVL.

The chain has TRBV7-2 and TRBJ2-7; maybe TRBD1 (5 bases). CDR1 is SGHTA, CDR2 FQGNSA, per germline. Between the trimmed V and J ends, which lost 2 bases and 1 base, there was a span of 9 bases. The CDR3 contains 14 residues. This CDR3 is CASSLTRQSYEQYF. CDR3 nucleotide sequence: TGTGCCAGCAGCTTAACTCGACAGTCCTACGAGCAGTACTTC.

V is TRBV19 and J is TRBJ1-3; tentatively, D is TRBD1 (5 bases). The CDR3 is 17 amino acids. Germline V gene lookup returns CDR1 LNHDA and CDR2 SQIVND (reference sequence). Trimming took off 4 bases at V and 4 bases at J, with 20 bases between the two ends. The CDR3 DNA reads TGTGCCAGTAGTACCTACCGGGACGCGAGGGACGGAAACACCATATATTTT. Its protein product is CASSTYRDARDGNTIYF. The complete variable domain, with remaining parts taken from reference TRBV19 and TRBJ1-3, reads DGGITQSPKYLFRKEGQNVTLSCEQNLNHDAMYWYRQDPGQGLRLIYYSQIVNDFQKGDIAEGYSVSREKKESFPLTVTSAQKNPTAFYLCASSTYRDARDGNTIYFGEGSWLTVV.

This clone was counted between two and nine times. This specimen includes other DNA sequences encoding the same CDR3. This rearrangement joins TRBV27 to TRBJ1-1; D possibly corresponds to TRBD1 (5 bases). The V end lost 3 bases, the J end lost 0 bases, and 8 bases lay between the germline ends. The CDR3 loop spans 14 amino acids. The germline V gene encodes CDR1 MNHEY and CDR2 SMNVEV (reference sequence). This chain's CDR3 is CASSLQGMNTEAFF. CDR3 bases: TGTGCCAGCAGTTTGCAGGGAATGAACACTGAAGCTTTCTTT.

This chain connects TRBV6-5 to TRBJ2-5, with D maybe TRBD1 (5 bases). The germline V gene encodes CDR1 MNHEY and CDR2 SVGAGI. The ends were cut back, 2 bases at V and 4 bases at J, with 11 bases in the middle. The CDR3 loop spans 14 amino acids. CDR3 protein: CASSYPGQGETQYF. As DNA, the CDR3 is TGTGCCAGCAGTTACCCGGGTCAGGGAGAGACCCAGTACTTC.

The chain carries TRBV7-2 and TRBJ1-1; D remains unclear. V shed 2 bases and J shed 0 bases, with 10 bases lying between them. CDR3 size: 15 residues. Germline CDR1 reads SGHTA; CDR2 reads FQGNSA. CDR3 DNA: TGTGCCAGCAGCTTATTCACCGTCTTGAACACTGAAGCTTTCTTT. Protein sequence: CASSLFTVLNTEAFF.

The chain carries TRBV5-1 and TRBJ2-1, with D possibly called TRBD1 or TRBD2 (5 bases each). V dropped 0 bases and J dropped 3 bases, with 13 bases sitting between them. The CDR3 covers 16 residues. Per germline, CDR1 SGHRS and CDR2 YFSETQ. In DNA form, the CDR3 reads TGCGCCAGCAGCTTGGAAGTAGCAGGGAGCTACAATGAGCAGTTCTTC. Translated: CASSLEVAGSYNEQFF.

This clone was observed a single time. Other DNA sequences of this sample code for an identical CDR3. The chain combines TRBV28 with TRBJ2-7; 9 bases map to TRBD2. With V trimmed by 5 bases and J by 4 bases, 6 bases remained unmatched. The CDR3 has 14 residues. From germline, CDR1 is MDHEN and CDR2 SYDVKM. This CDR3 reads CASSTAGGTYEQYF. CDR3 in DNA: TGTGCCAGCAGTACAGCGGGAGGAACATACGAGCAGTACTTC.

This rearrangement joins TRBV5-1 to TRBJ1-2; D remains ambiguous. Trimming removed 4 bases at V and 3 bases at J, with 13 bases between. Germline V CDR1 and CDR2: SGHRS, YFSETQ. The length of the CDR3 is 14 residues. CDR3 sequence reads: CASSPKWDDYGYTF. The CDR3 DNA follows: TGCGCCAGCAGCCCGAAGTGGGATGACTATGGCTACACCTTC.

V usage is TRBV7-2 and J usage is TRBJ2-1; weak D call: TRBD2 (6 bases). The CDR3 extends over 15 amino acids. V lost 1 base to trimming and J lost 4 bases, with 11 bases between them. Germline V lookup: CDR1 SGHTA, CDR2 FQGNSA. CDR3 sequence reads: CASSLESGTYNEQFF. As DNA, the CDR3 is TGTGCCAGCAGCTTAGAGTCAGGGACTTACAATGAGCAGTTCTTC. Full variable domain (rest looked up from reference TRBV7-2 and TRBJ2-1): GAGVSQSPSNKVTEKGKDVELRCDPISGHTALYWYRQSLGQGLEFLIYFQGNSAPDKSGLPSDRFSAERTGGSVSTLTIQRTQQEDSAVYLCASSLESGTYNEQFFGPGTRLTVL.

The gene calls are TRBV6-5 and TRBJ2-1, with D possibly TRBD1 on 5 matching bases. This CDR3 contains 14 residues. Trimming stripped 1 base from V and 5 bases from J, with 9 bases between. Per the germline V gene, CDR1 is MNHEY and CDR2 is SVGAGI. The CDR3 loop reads CASSYWGSNNEQFF. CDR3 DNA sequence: TGTGCCAGCAGTTACTGGGGCTCGAACAATGAGCAGTTCTTC.

This CDR3 reads CSVEKVSGANVLTF. The DNA of the CDR3 is TGCAGCGTTGAAAAAGTCTCTGGGGCCAACGTCCTGACTTTC. The rearrangement links TRBV29-1 to TRBJ2-6; no reliable D call. Trimming took 2 bases from V and 0 from J, leaving 5 bases between them. The CDR3 has 14 residues. In germline, CDR1 is SQVTM, CDR2 ANQGSEA.

The CDR3 spells CASSQRLAGGNDEQFF. The CDR3 DNA is TGTGCCAGCAGTCAAAGACTAGCGGGAGGAAACGATGAGCAGTTCTTC. The rearrangement joins TRBV2 to TRBJ2-1; TRBD2 agrees at 13 bases. CDR3 length: 16 amino acids. Germline assignment: CDR1 SNHLY and CDR2 FYNNEI. Trimming at V came to 5 bases and at J to 8 bases, leaving 9 bases not matched to a gene.

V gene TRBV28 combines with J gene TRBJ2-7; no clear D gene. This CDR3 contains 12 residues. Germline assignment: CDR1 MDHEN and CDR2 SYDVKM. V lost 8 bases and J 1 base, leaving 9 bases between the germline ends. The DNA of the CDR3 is TGTGCCAGCTCCGGGTTTTCCTACGAGCAGTACTTC. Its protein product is CASSGFSYEQYF.

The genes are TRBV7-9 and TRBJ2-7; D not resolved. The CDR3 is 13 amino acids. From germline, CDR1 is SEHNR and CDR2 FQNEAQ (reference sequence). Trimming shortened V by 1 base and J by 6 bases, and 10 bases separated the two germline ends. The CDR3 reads CASSLDGKGEQYF. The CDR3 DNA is TGTGCCAGCAGCTTAGATGGGAAGGGCGAGCAGTACTTC.

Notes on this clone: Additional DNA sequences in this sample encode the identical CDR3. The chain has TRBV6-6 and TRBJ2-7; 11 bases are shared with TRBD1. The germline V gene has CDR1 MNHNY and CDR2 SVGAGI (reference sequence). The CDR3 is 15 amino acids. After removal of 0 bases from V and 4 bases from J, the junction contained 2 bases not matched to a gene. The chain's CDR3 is CASSYSGTGGYEQYF. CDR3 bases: TGTGCCAGCAGTTACTCGGGGACAGGGGGATACGAGCAGTACTTC.

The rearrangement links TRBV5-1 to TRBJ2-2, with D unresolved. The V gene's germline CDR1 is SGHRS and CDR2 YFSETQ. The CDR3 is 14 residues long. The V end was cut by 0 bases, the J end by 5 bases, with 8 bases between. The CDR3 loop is CASSLASVTGELFF. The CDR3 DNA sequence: TGCGCCAGCAGCTTGGCTTCAGTAACCGGGGAGCTGTTTTTT. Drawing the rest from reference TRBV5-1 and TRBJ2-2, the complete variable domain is KAGVTQTPRYLIKTRGQQVTLSCSPISGHRSVSWYQQTPGQGLQFLFEYFSETQRNKGNFPGRFSGRQFSNSRSEMNVSTLELGDSALYLCASSLASVTGELFFGEGSRLTVL.

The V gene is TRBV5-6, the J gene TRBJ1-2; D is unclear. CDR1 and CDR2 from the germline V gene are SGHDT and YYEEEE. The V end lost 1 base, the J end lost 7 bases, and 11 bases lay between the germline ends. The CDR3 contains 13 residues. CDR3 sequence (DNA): TGTGCCAGCAGCTTGTATCTACGCGGTGGCTACACCTTC. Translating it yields CASSLYLRGGYTF.